These 24 T cell receptor beta chains share one sample of origin, sequenced in a study of blood T cell repertoires in COVID-19. Only in-frame clones appear in the TCRdb table, and some are missing; sequencing was by immunoSEQ multiplex PCR. Of about 130,000 clones listed, about 85% were seen once; the top ten hold about 7%. Sequencing input: peripheral blood. Receptor source: a man aged 80 or over with active or convalescent COVID-19.

The genes are TRBV10-3 and TRBJ1-3, with 8 bases aligning to TRBD1. There are 13 residues in the CDR3. CDR1 is ENHRY and CDR2 is SYGVKD in the germline V gene. J was trimmed by 5 bases and V by 6 bases; bases with no gene match: 3. The CDR3 reads CAISGTGRNTIYF. In nucleotides, the CDR3 is TGTGCCATCAGCGGGACAGGAAGAAACACCATATATTTT.

The J gene is TRBJ1-4, the V gene TRBV7-2; D possibly corresponds to TRBD1 (5 bases). Germline CDR1 is SGHTA and CDR2 is FQGNSA. This CDR3 is built from 16 residues. The V end lost 5 bases, the J end lost 0 bases, and 13 bases lay between the germline ends. CDR3 sequence (DNA): TGTGCCAGCAGCACCAAGACAGCTTCAACTAATGAAAAACTGTTTTTT. It is translated as CASSTKTASTNEKLFF.

In this sample, this clone turned up once. J is TRBJ2-1 and V is TRBV11-2; D may be TRBD1 (5 bases). The CDR3 runs to 13 residues. V was pared by 5 bases and J by 4 bases, with 9 bases between. Germline V gene sequence: CDR1 SGHAT, CDR2 FQNNGV. The CDR3 here is CASSPQGYNEQFF. The CDR3 nucleotides read TGTGCCAGCAGCCCGCAGGGTTACAATGAGCAGTTCTTC.

This clone was observed once. V usage is TRBV4-1 and J usage is TRBJ1-5; D call uncertain. CDR1 is MGHRA, CDR2 YSYEKL, per germline. V was trimmed by 2 bases and J by 6 bases, leaving 14 bases between them. This CDR3 has 15 residues. The CDR3 spells CASSQSLVLAQPQHF. CDR3 nucleotides: TGCGCCAGCAGCCAATCTTTGGTCCTAGCTCAGCCCCAGCATTTT.

This clone was seen only a few times. The rearrangement links TRBV29-1 to TRBJ1-5; D remains unclear. CDR3 length equals 15 residues. Trimming pared 0 bases from V and 9 bases from J, leaving 18 bases between. Germline V gene sequence: CDR1 SQVTM, CDR2 ANQGSEA. CDR3 protein: CSVEDTRPRFVPQHF. In nucleotides, the CDR3 is TGCAGCGTTGAAGATACTAGACCCCGCTTTGTGCCCCAGCATTTT.

This clone has a handful of counts. The chain is built from TRBV5-1 and TRBJ1-4; D unresolved. Trimming took off 0 bases at V and 0 bases at J, with 12 bases between the two ends. The germline gives CDR1 SGHRS, CDR2 YFSETQ. This CDR3 spans 17 amino acids. The CDR3 DNA sequence: TGCGCCAGCAGCTTGGAGGCCGGGTCCCCAACTAATGAAAAACTGTTTTTT. This sequence encodes CASSLEAGSPTNEKLFF.

V gene TRBV15 combines with J gene TRBJ2-7; tentatively, D is TRBD2 (5 bases). This CDR3 region has 13 residues. Germline V gene sequence: CDR1 LNHNV, CDR2 YYDKDF (reference sequence). V shed 0 bases and J shed 9 bases, with 12 bases lying between them. CDR3 nucleotides: TGTGCCACCAGCAGAGAACAGTCTAGCTGGCAGTACTTC. Its protein is CATSREQSSWQYF. Full variable domain (rest looked up from reference TRBV15 and TRBJ2-7): DAMVIQNPRYQVTQFGKPVTLSCSQTLNHNVMYWYQQKSSQAPKLLFHYYDKDFNNEADTPDNFQSRRPNTSFCFLDIRSPGLGDTAMYLCATSREQSSWQYFGPGTRLTVT.

V gene TRBV7-3 combines with J gene TRBJ2-1, with 9 bases that match TRBD2. V dropped 5 bases and J dropped 4; count of bases not matched to a gene: 6. CDR3 length equals 15 residues. Per germline, CDR1 SGHTA and CDR2 FQGTGA. CDR3 region: CASSLSGGWYNEQFF. For the CDR3, the DNA is TGTGCCAGCAGCCTGAGCGGGGGGTGGTACAATGAGCAGTTCTTC.

The chain is built from TRBV5-1 and TRBJ2-3; 9 positions agree with TRBD2. V dropped 8 bases and J dropped 3; count of bases not matched to a gene: 13. This CDR3 contains 16 residues. Germline CDR1 SGHRS, CDR2 YFSETQ. CDR3 nucleotides: TGCGCCAGTTACACCGGGACTAGCCCCCTTACAGATACGCAGTATTTT. This sequence encodes CASYTGTSPLTDTQYF. Using reference TRBV5-1 and TRBJ2-3 for the parts outside the CDR3, the full variable domain is KAGVTQTPRYLIKTRGQQVTLSCSPISGHRSVSWYQQTPGQGLQFLFEYFSETQRNKGNFPGRFSGRQFSNSRSEMNVSTLELGDSALYLCASYTGTSPLTDTQYFGPGTRLTVL.

The chain combines TRBV11-2 with TRBJ1-2; 9 bases line up with TRBD1. Per germline, CDR1 SGHAT and CDR2 FQNNGV. V shed 5 bases and J 7 bases; nucleotides not matched to a gene: 14. The CDR3 covers 16 residues. This chain's CDR3 is CASSPVGGQGVSGYTF. CDR3 in DNA: TGTGCCAGCAGCCCCGTCGGGGGACAGGGCGTCTCTGGCTACACCTTC. Full variable domain (outside the CDR3, taken from reference TRBV11-2 and TRBJ1-2): EAGVAQSPRYKIIEKRQSVAFWCNPISGHATLYWYQQILGQGPKLLIQFQNNGVVDDSQLPKDRFSAERLKGVDSTLKIQPAKLEDSAVYLCASSPVGGQGVSGYTFGSGTRLTVV.

The CDR3 is CSVEGGPAVEAFF. CDR3 coding DNA: TGCAGCGTTGAGGGGGGGCCGGCAGTTGAAGCTTTCTTT. The chain combines TRBV29-1 with TRBJ1-1; tentative D call: TRBD1 (6 bases). The V gene's germline CDR1 is SQVTM and CDR2 ANQGSEA. The CDR3 consists of 13 residues. V was trimmed by 3 bases and J by 7 bases, leaving 15 bases between them. The full variable domain, in which reference TRBV29-1 and TRBJ1-1 provide the parts outside the CDR3, is SAVISQKPSRDICQRGTSLTIQCQVDSQVTMMFWYRQQPGQSLTLIATANQGSEATYESGFVIDKFPISRPNLTFSTLTVSNMSPEDSSIYLCSVEGGPAVEAFFGQGTRLTVV.

This sequence joins TRBV5-8 and TRBJ1-4, with 7 bases aligning to TRBD1. The CDR3 runs to 14 residues. CDR1 is SGHTS, CDR2 YDEGEE, per germline. V was clipped by 3 bases and J by 5 bases; unmatched bases: 4. The DNA of the CDR3 is TGTGCCAGCAGCTGGGACAGAAACAATGAAAAACTGTTTTTT. Translation gives CASSWDRNNEKLFF. The full variable domain, in which reference TRBV5-8 and TRBJ1-4 provide the parts outside the CDR3, is EAGVTQSPTHLIKTRGQQATLRCSPISGHTSVYWYQQALGLGLQFLLWYDEGEERNRGNFPPRFSGRQFPNYSSELNVNALELEDSALYLCASSWDRNNEKLFFGSGTQLSVL.

The DNA of the CDR3 is TGCGCCAGCAGCTTGGGACAGCCTATCACCCACACTAATGAAAAACTGTTTTTT. Amino acids: CASSLGQPITHTNEKLFF. The genes are TRBV5-1 and TRBJ1-4, with TRBD1 as a possible D gene (5 bases). Trimming took off 0 bases at V and 2 bases at J, with 17 bases between the two ends. CDR1 and CDR2 (germline): SGHRS, YFSETQ. This CDR3 is built from 18 residues.

The V and J genes are TRBV24-1 and TRBJ2-2, with 8 bases fitting TRBD2. Germline CDR1 reads KGHDR; CDR2 reads SFDVKD. The CDR3 is 17 residues long. V gave up 4 bases and J gave up 1 base; unmatched junction bases: 7. The CDR3 coding sequence is TGTGCCACCAGTGACCCCAGCGGGGGCTGGAACACCGGGGAGCTGTTTTTT. Its protein product is CATSDPSGGWNTGELFF.

This clone was seen a single time. V usage is TRBV15 and J usage is TRBJ1-2; no clear D. CDR1 LNHNV and CDR2 YYDKDF come from the germline V gene (reference sequence). Trimming left V 0 bases short and J 1 base short, with 3 bases between. This CDR3 spans 13 amino acids. The CDR3 nucleotides read TGTGCCACCAGCAGAGAACATAACTATGGCTACACCTTC. Translating gives CATSREHNYGYTF.

V gene TRBV30 combines with J gene TRBJ2-5, with TRBD1 identical over 7 bases. This CDR3 is 15 amino acids long. Losses at the gene ends were 2 bases for V and 0 bases for J; bases not matched to a gene: 6. Germline assignment: CDR1 GTSNPN and CDR2 SVGIG (reference sequence). CDR3 region: CAWSYGRGYQETQYF. The CDR3 nucleotides read TGTGCCTGGAGTTACGGCAGGGGGTACCAAGAGACCCAGTACTTC. Full variable domain (rest looked up from reference TRBV30 and TRBJ2-5): SQTIHQWPATLVQPVGSPLSLECTVEGTSNPNLYWYRQAAGRGLQLLFYSVGIGQISSEVPQNLSASRPQDRQFILSSKKLLLSDSGFYLCAWSYGRGYQETQYFGPGTRLLVL.

This chain connects TRBV19 to TRBJ1-6; the D is unclear. Trimming pared 6 bases from V and 0 bases from J, leaving 15 bases between. The CDR3 is 17 residues long. Germline V gene sequence: CDR1 LNHDA, CDR2 SQIVND (reference sequence). The CDR3 nucleotides are TGTGCCAGTAGGGGCTCTCGCATGAGCTCCTATAATTCACCCCTCCACTTT. Translating gives CASRGSRMSSYNSPLHF.

This clone was seen a handful of times. The rearrangement uses TRBV19 and TRBJ2-6, with a weak D call TRBD2 (6 bases). V was clipped by 4 bases and J by 3 bases, with 10 bases between them. Per germline, CDR1 LNHDA and CDR2 SQIVND (reference sequence). This CDR3 comprises 15 residues. The CDR3 nucleotides read TGTGCCAGTAGTAAGGAGGGGAGTGGGGCCAACGTCCTGACTTTC. Translated, it gives CASSKEGSGANVLTF.

This sequence joins TRBV28 and TRBJ1-1; D remains unclear. Germline V CDR1 and CDR2: MDHEN, SYDVKM. Trimming stripped 4 bases from V and 0 bases from J, with 9 bases between. This CDR3 region has 14 residues. The CDR3 bases are TGTGCCAGCAGTTCGGTAGCCATGAACACTGAAGCTTTCTTT. Its translation: CASSSVAMNTEAFF.

This chain uses TRBV29-1 with TRBJ1-4; D uncertain. The V end was cut by 3 bases, the J end by 6 bases, with 11 bases between. Germline CDR1 and CDR2: SQVTM and ANQGSEA. The CDR3 totals 13 residues. CDR3 amino acids: CSVDGGYHEKLFF. CDR3 DNA: TGCAGCGTTGATGGAGGGTATCATGAAAAACTGTTTTTT.

The chain has TRBV11-2 and TRBJ2-1; D is ambiguous. The V end was cut by 1 base, the J end by 0 bases, with 7 bases between. Germline V gene lookup returns CDR1 SGHAT and CDR2 FQNNGV. This CDR3 contains 15 residues. The CDR3 bases are TGTGCCAGCAGCTTAGCACGCGGCTCCTACAATGAGCAGTTCTTC. Translation gives CASSLARGSYNEQFF.

This sequence joins TRBV5-1 and TRBJ2-5, with 12 bases lining up with TRBD1. The CDR3 totals 16 residues. From germline, CDR1 is SGHRS and CDR2 YFSETQ. V shed 4 bases, J shed 5 bases, and the junction held 9 bases outside the gene matches. The CDR3 region has the DNA TGCGCCAGCAGCGCGTCACTAGGGACAGGGGGCGAGACCCAGTACTTC. Translation: CASSASLGTGGETQYF.

The chain uses TRBV10-3 and TRBJ2-1; 9 bases are a match to TRBD1. Germline V lookup: CDR1 ENHRY, CDR2 SYGVKD. The CDR3 has 13 amino acids. V lost 7 bases and J lost 6; bases outside the gene matches: 4. This CDR3 is CAITGQGSNEQFF. CDR3 sequence (DNA): TGTGCCATCACGGGACAGGGAAGCAATGAGCAGTTCTTC.

The rearrangement uses TRBV4-1 and TRBJ2-3; 8 bases align to TRBD1. Germline V gene sequence: CDR1 MGHRA, CDR2 YSYEKL. The CDR3 spans 19 residues. Losses at the gene ends were 0 bases for V and 2 bases for J; bases not matched to a gene: 13. The CDR3: CASSQDPTAGQGITDTQYF. Written as DNA, the CDR3 is TGCGCCAGCAGCCAAGATCCTACAGCAGGACAGGGTATCACAGATACGCAGTATTTT.